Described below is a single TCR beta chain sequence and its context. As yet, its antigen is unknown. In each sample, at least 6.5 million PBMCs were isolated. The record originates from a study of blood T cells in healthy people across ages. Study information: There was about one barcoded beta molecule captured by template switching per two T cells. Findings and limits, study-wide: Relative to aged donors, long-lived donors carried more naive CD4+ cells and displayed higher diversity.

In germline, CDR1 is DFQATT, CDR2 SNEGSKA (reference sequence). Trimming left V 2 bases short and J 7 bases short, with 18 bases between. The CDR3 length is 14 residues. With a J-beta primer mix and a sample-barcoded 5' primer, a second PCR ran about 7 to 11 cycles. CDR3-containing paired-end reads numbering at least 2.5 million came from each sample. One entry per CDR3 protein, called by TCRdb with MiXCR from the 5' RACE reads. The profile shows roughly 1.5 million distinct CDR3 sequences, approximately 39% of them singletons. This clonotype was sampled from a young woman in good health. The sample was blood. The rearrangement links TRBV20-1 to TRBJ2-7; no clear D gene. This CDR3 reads CSARLTPSYNEQYF. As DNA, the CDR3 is TGCAGTGCTAGACTAACCCCCTCCTACAATGAGCAGTACTTC.